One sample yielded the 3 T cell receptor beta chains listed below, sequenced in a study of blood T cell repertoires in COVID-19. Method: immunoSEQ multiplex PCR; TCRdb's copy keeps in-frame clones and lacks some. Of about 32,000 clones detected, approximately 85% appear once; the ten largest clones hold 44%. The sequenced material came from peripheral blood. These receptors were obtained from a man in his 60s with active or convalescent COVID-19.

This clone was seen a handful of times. CDR3 bases: TGTGCCAGCAGTGACACACGACCAGGCACTGAAGCTTTCTTT. This sequence encodes CASSDTRPGTEAFF. The chain couples TRBV6-2 or TRBV6-3 to TRBJ1-1; no clear D. Between the trimmed V and J ends, which lost 5 bases and 4 bases, there was a span of 14 bases. The CDR3 is 14 amino acids. Germline CDR1 and CDR2: MNHEY and SVGEGT.

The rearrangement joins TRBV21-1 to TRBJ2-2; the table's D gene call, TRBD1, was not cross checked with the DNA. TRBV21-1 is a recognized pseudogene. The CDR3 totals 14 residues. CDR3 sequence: CASSSGALTGELFF. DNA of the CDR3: TGTGCCAGCAGCTCAGGGGCGTTGACCGGGGAGCTGTTTTTT.

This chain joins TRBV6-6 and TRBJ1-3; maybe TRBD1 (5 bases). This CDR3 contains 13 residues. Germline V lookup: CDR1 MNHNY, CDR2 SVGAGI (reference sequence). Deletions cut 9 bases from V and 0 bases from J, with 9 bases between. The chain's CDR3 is CASRQSSGNTIYF. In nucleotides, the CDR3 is TGTGCCAGTAGACAGAGCTCTGGAAACACCATATATTTT.